These T cell receptor beta chains were read from a single sample in a study of T cell responses to AZD1222 COVID-19 vaccine. Assay: immunoSEQ multiplex PCR; the TCRdb copy retains only in-frame clones and omits some. The sample consists of about 85,000 clones, 86% of them appearing once. This specimen consisted of peripheral blood, obtained on day 0 of AZD1222 vaccination. These receptors were taken from an adult in good health. CDR3s include the opening cysteine and the closing phenylalanine or tryptophan. The order of the fields is J gene, V gene, clone size, D gene, CDR3 DNA, CDR3 protein. The D gene is left open where the match is weak. Expanded clones are given a class, and other clones once, few, many or no size at all.

J: TRBJ1-3; V: TRBV6-6; size: -; D: TRBD1; DNA: TGTGCCAGCATTTCCGGGACAGCAAACTCTGGAAACACCATATATTTT; CDR3: CASISGTANSGNTIYF
J: TRBJ1-6; V: TRBV10-3; size: -; D: -; DNA: TGTGCCATACAGCCGCAGGGGTGGAATTCACCCCTCCACTTT; CDR3: CAIQPQGWNSPLHF
J: TRBJ1-4; V: TRBV27; size: -; D: -; DNA: TGTGCCAGCAGTTTCCAAGGATTTAATGAAAAACTGTTTTTT; CDR3: CASSFQGFNEKLFF
J: TRBJ2-7; V: TRBV19; size: -; D: TRBD1; DNA: TGTGCCAGTAGTATAGGGACAGGGGTACACTACGAGCAGTACTTC; CDR3: CASSIGTGVHYEQYF
J: TRBJ2-3; V: TRBV19; size: -; D: TRBD2; DNA: TGTGCCAGTAGTTCCCCTAGCGGGAGGCCAACCCCCACAGATACGCAGTATTTT; CDR3: CASSSPSGRPTPTDTQYF
J: TRBJ2-7; V: TRBV7-2; size: -; D: -; DNA: TGTGCCAGCAGCACCCATCCAGGAGAAAGGCAGTACTTC; CDR3: CASSTHPGERQYF
J: TRBJ1-1; V: TRBV5-1; size: -; D: TRBD1; DNA: TGCGCCAGCAGCTTACGCGGGAACAGGGGATCGGACACTGAAGCTTTCTTT; CDR3: CASSLRGNRGSDTEAFF
J: TRBJ1-2; V: TRBV9; size: -; D: TRBD1; DNA: TGTGCCAGCAGCCCTAAGGGGGCCTATGGCTACACCTTC; CDR3: CASSPKGAYGYTF
J: TRBJ1-5; V: TRBV5-6; size: -; D: -; DNA: TGTGCCAGCAGCCGTTCCGGGGTTCAGCCCCAGCATTTT; CDR3: CASSRSGVQPQHF
J: TRBJ2-3; V: TRBV19; size: -; D: -; DNA: TGTGCCAGTATGTATCGTTTCGCCACAGATACGCAGTATTTT; CDR3: CASMYRFATDTQYF
J: TRBJ1-3; V: TRBV10-3; size: -; D: -; DNA: TGTGCCATCAGTCGGGCTTACTCTGGAAACACCATATATTTT; CDR3: CAISRAYSGNTIYF
J: TRBJ2-1; V: TRBV7-6; size: -; D: TRBD2; DNA: TGTGCCAGCAGCTCTCTCGGGGGGAGGCGATACAATGAGCAGTTCTTC; CDR3: CASSSLGGRRYNEQFF
J: TRBJ2-1; V: TRBV3-1/TRBV3-2; size: -; D: -; DNA: TGTGCCAGCAGCCAAGGCCTAGGGGGGTACAATGAGCAGTTCTTC; CDR3: CASSQGLGGYNEQFF
J: TRBJ1-4; V: TRBV27; size: -; D: -; DNA: TGTGCCAGCAGTTATAGGGGCGGTGAAAAACTGTTTTTT; CDR3: CASSYRGGEKLFF
J: TRBJ2-5; V: TRBV9; size: -; D: -; DNA: TGTGCCAGCAGCGTAGGCGGCCATGCCCAAGAGACCCAGTACTTC; CDR3: CASSVGGHAQETQYF
J: TRBJ2-2; V: TRBV7-3; size: -; D: -; DNA: TGTGCCAGCAGCTTAACGGGCAGCGGGAACACCGGGGAGCTGTTTTTT; CDR3: CASSLTGSGNTGELFF
J: TRBJ2-3; V: TRBV6-2/TRBV6-3; size: -; D: TRBD2; DNA: TGTGCCAGCAGCCTCGGGGGACTAGCGGCAGATACGCAGTATTTT; CDR3: CASSLGGLAADTQYF
J: TRBJ2-5; V: TRBV5-1; size: -; D: -; DNA: TGCGCCAGCAGCTTGCAAGGATCCCAAGAGACCCAGTACTTC; CDR3: CASSLQGSQETQYF
J: TRBJ2-1; V: TRBV6-4; size: once; D: TRBD2; DNA: TGTGCCAGCAGTGAAGACCGGGAGGGTGAGCAGTTCTTC; CDR3: CASSEDREGEQFF
J: TRBJ2-3; V: TRBV27; size: -; D: -; DNA: TGTGCCAGCAGCTCTATTCGCACAGATACGCAGTATTTT; CDR3: CASSSIRTDTQYF
J: TRBJ1-2; V: TRBV2; size: -; D: -; DNA: TGTGCCAGCAGTGATGCTCGAGGGAGCTATGGCTACACCTTC; CDR3: CASSDARGSYGYTF
J: TRBJ2-7; V: TRBV7-2; size: -; D: -; DNA: TGTGCCAGCAGCTTAGGGACTCATAGCTCCTACGAGCAGTACTTC; CDR3: CASSLGTHSSYEQYF
J: TRBJ2-4; V: TRBV10-1; size: once; D: TRBD2; DNA: TGCGCCAGCAGTGAGTCGGGACTAGCGGGAGGCATTCAGTACTTC; CDR3: CASSESGLAGGIQYF
J: TRBJ2-3; V: TRBV27; size: -; D: -; DNA: TGTGCCAGCAGTTTACAGGGGCGATCTAGCACAGATACGCAGTATTTT; CDR3: CASSLQGRSSTDTQYF
J: TRBJ2-5; V: TRBV2; size: -; D: -; DNA: TGTGCCAGCACATACCAAGAGACCCAGTACTTC; CDR3: CASTYQETQYF
J: TRBJ2-3; V: TRBV5-1; size: -; D: -; DNA: TGCGCCAGCATGGTCAGCGGACGCACAGATACGCAGTATTTT; CDR3: CASMVSGRTDTQYF
J: TRBJ1-5; V: TRBV27; size: -; D: TRBD1; DNA: TGTGCCAGCAGTTTCCTCCCTACAGGGGAAAGCAATCAGCCCCAGCATTTT; CDR3: CASSFLPTGESNQPQHF
J: TRBJ1-5; V: TRBV5-6; size: once; D: -; DNA: TGTGCCAGCAGCTTGGGGGCAGCAAATCAGCCCCAGCATTTT; CDR3: CASSLGAANQPQHF
J: TRBJ2-1; V: TRBV5-1; size: -; D: -; DNA: TGCGCCAGCAGCTTGGTCGAGGGGCTAACATACAATGAGCAGTTCTTC; CDR3: CASSLVEGLTYNEQFF
J: TRBJ1-2; V: TRBV2; size: -; D: -; DNA: TGTGCCAGCGGTGGATCGAGCCGATCCCAGACCCCCTATGGCTACACCTTC; CDR3: CASGGSSRSQTPYGYTF
J: TRBJ2-5; V: TRBV3-1/TRBV3-2; size: -; D: TRBD2; DNA: TGTGCCAGCAGCCAAGACCTAGCGGGAGAGGAGGGAGAGACCCAGTACTTC; CDR3: CASSQDLAGEEGETQYF
J: TRBJ1-3; V: TRBV30; size: -; D: -; DNA: TGTGCCTGGAGTCTCGAAAACACCATATATTTT; CDR3: CAWSLENTIYF
J: TRBJ2-3; V: TRBV27; size: -; D: TRBD2; DNA: TGTGCCGCCACTAGCGGAGCTAGCACAGATACGCAGTATTTT; CDR3: CAATSGASTDTQYF
J: TRBJ1-5; V: TRBV3-1/TRBV3-2; size: -; D: -; DNA: TGTGCCAGCAGCCAAGCTCCAGGAGGTCAGCCCCAGCATTTT; CDR3: CASSQAPGGQPQHF
J: TRBJ1-2; V: TRBV4-2; size: -; D: -; DNA: TGTGCCAGCAGCCAAGATAGGGGGACCGGCGCTGGCTACACCTTC; CDR3: CASSQDRGTGAGYTF
J: TRBJ1-4; V: TRBV18; size: -; D: -; DNA: TGTGCCAGCTCACAGGGGGCAACTAATGAAAAACTGTTTTTT; CDR3: CASSQGATNEKLFF
J: TRBJ1-2; V: TRBV18; size: few; D: TRBD1; DNA: TGTGCCAGCTCGCCCCAAGAGCGCCCAGGGGGCCATGGCTACACCTTC; CDR3: CASSPQERPGGHGYTF
J: TRBJ1-2; V: TRBV7-2; size: once; D: -; DNA: TGTGCCAGCAGCGCAATGACCGATATCGGTGGCTACACCTTC; CDR3: CASSAMTDIGGYTF
J: TRBJ1-3; V: TRBV6-5; size: -; D: -; DNA: TGTGCCACCCAGCGGGGGCCAGGAGGAAACACCATATATTTT; CDR3: CATQRGPGGNTIYF
J: TRBJ2-3; V: TRBV5-1; size: -; D: TRBD2; DNA: TGCGCCAGCACGCGGGAGGGCACAGATACGCAGTATTTT; CDR3: CASTREGTDTQYF